One and the same sample provided the 10 T cell receptor beta chains below, sequenced in a study of identical twins (dated by TCRdb to between 2015 and 2016). The library was generated by 5' RACE. Sequencing took place on an Illumina HiSeq 2000. TCRdb's own reprocessing of the public reads used fastp at Q25 and MiXCR and kept productive beta chains. Records with the same CDR3 protein are collapsed into one entry carrying the most frequent genes and DNA. This sample is represented by some 460,000 distinct CDR3 sequences; 14% of them were singletons. The top ten constitute around 0.48% of the sample. In addition, the sample was reused for a study of yellow fever vaccine responses in identical twins.

Sequences were obtained from CD4+ T cells sorted from blood. The receptors were gathered from a woman aged 18-30 years in good health.

The rearrangement joins TRBV10-3 to TRBJ2-4, with 7 nucleotides matching TRBD2. V dropped 4 bases and J dropped 1; count of bases not matched to a gene: 10. Germline V gene sequence: CDR1 ENHRY, CDR2 SYGVKD. CDR3 size: 17 residues. Here the CDR3 DNA reads TGTGCCATCAGTGGTGCGGGAGTAGGGTCGGCCAAAAACATTCAGTACTTC. Translated: CAISGAGVGSAKNIQYF.

The rearrangement uses TRBV14 and TRBJ2-7, with D maybe TRBD1 (5 bases). CDR3 length equals 13 residues. Per the germline V gene, CDR1 is SGHDN and CDR2 is FVKESK. Trimming shortened V by 1 base and J by 5 bases, and 9 bases separated the two germline ends. CDR3 in amino acids: CASSQVRGNEQYF. The CDR3 DNA sequence: TGTGCCAGCAGCCAAGTAAGGGGCAACGAGCAGTACTTC.

This clonotype was seen more than once but under ten times. This chain connects TRBV4-3 to TRBJ2-1; no definite D call. Between the trimmed V and J ends, which lost 2 bases and 8 bases, there was a span of 16 bases. The CDR3 totals 15 residues. CDR1 and CDR2 (germline): LGHNA, YSLEER. The CDR3 reads CASSQHTDLGYEQFF. CDR3 in DNA: TGCGCCAGCAGCCAACATACCGACCTAGGGTATGAGCAGTTCTTC.

This clonotype came up many times. The rearrangement uses TRBV25-1 and TRBJ2-1, with 10 bases fitting TRBD2. V was pared by 5 bases and J by 5 bases, with 6 bases of the junction left unmatched. Germline loops: CDR1 MGHDK, CDR2 SYGVNS. The CDR3 is 15 residues long. This chain's CDR3 is CASSTLAGVDNEQFF. CDR3 nucleotides: TGTGCCAGCAGTACCCTAGCGGGAGTGGACAATGAGCAGTTCTTC.

V is TRBV20-1 and J is TRBJ2-7; D ambiguous. Germline CDR1 and CDR2: DFQATT and SNEGSKA (reference sequence). V was shortened by 4 bases and J by 0 bases, with 19 bases between the two germline ends. CDR3 length equals 16 residues. DNA of the CDR3: TGCAGTGCTAAGGGCAGTTCCGAACTGAGCTCCTACGAGCAGTACTTC. This gives the protein CSAKGSSELSSYEQYF.

This clonotype was counted between two and nine times. This chain links TRBV7-9 with TRBJ2-3, with 10 bases aligning to TRBD1. The CDR3 is 17 residues long. The V and J ends lost 5 bases and 2 bases, in that order; junction bases with no gene match: 10. The germline V gene encodes CDR1 SEHNR and CDR2 FQNEAQ (reference sequence). In DNA form, the CDR3 reads TGTGCCAGCAGCACGAGAACCGGGACAGGGGTCACAGATACGCAGTATTTT. This translates into CASSTRTGTGVTDTQYF.

The chain links TRBV24-1 to TRBJ2-1, with D tentatively TRBD1 or TRBD2 (5 bases each). CDR3 length: 15 residues. Germline V lookup: CDR1 KGHDR, CDR2 SFDVKD. V was clipped by 6 bases and J by 2 bases, with 13 bases between them. The CDR3 spells CATSRGVGAYNEQFF. The CDR3 nucleotides read TGTGCCACCAGTCGAGGGGTTGGGGCCTACAATGAGCAGTTCTTC.

This clonotype was picked up a small number of times. V is TRBV27 and J is TRBJ2-2, with TRBD1 matching 9 bases. Germline CDR1 and CDR2: MNHEY and SMNVEV (reference sequence). This CDR3 has 15 residues. Losses at the gene ends were 10 bases for V and 5 bases for J; bases not matched to a gene: 11. The CDR3 reads CATLAGTGRTGELFF. The CDR3, as DNA: TGTGCCACCTTAGCCGGGACAGGGAGAACCGGGGAGCTGTTTTTT.

A few counts support this clonotype. J is TRBJ2-7 and V is TRBV29-1, with a weak D call TRBD2 (6 bases). In germline, CDR1 is SQVTM, CDR2 ANQGSEA. This CDR3 has 14 amino acids. Trimming pared 3 bases from V and 6 bases from J, leaving 18 bases between. The CDR3, as DNA: TGCAGCGTTGACTTGGGGACTGGCCCAGGCGAGCAGTACTTC. The encoded protein is CSVDLGTGPGEQYF.

This chain connects TRBV7-9 to TRBJ2-7; no clear D. The CDR3 spans 14 residues. V was cut by 3 bases and J by 2 bases, with 11 bases left in between. Germline CDR1 is SEHNR and CDR2 is FQNEAQ (reference sequence). This chain's CDR3 is CASSFSTSTYEQYF. The CDR3 coding sequence is TGTGCCAGCAGCTTTAGCACCAGCACCTACGAGCAGTACTTC.